These 26 T cell receptor beta chains came from one sample sequenced in a study of T cells expressing NK-cell markers. TCRdb re-called the 5' RACE reads, yielding one record per CDR3 amino acid sequence without DNA. In all, the sample yields roughly 350,000 distinct CDR3 sequences. What was sequenced was blood T cells: a sorted CD56 or NKG2C T cell subset, CD4+ or CD8+ T cells, or bulk PBMC T cells (not recorded which). These receptors all stem from a man aged 18 to 69 in good health.

The genes are TRBV19 and TRBJ2-2; no DNA is available, so the TRBD2 call from TCRdb remains unchecked. Germline-derived CDR1 and CDR2 are LNHDA and SQIVND (reference sequence). This CDR3 is built from 15 residues. The CDR3: CASRFGLAVTGELFF.

This rearrangement joins TRBV11-1 to TRBJ2-1; TCRdb's D call, TRBD2, is unchecked because there is no DNA. The CDR3 spans 20 residues. Per the germline V gene, CDR1 is SGHAT and CDR2 is FQDESV (reference sequence). The CDR3: CASSTTRTSGGYRSYNEQFF.

The chain couples TRBV7-7 to TRBJ2-5. Germline CDR1 SSHAT, CDR2 FNYEAQ (reference sequence). The CDR3 is 19 residues long. CDR3 sequence: CASSSTRVTFGTAQETQYF.

The V call is TRBV2, the J call TRBJ2-7; TCRdb lists TRBD1, though no DNA is available to test this call. The germline V gene has CDR1 SNHLY and CDR2 FYNNEI. This CDR3 spans 12 amino acids. CDR3 amino acids: CASRKDSLEQYF.

The rearrangement uses TRBV20-1 and TRBJ2-3; the TRBD2 assignment by TCRdb is unverifiable without DNA. Germline CDR1 reads DFQATT; CDR2 reads SNEGSKA (reference sequence). This CDR3 is built from 17 residues. CDR3 sequence reads: CSARDPPTSGAADTQYF.

This chain connects TRBV7-2 to TRBJ2-1. The germline gives CDR1 SGHTA, CDR2 FQGNSA. The CDR3 is made up of 14 amino acids. The CDR3 loop reads CASSLASRSNEQFF.

The rearrangement joins TRBV7-3 to TRBJ1-2; the D call from TCRdb, TRBD1, cannot be confirmed without DNA. The CDR3 loop spans 16 amino acids. Germline values: CDR1 SGHTA, CDR2 FQGTGA. CDR3: CASSSTYGQGIGGYTF.

V gene TRBV5-6 combines with J gene TRBJ1-1. Looked up from germline, CDR1 is SGHDT and CDR2 is YYEEEE. The CDR3 totals 13 residues. CDR3: CASRLMVNTEAFF. Full variable domain (missing parts from reference TRBV5-6 and TRBJ1-1): DAGVTQSPTHLIKTRGQQVTLRCSPKSGHDTVSWYQQALGQGPQFIFQYYEEEERQRGNFPDRFSGHQFPNYSSELNVNALLLGDSALYLCASRLMVNTEAFFGQGTRLTVV.

V usage is TRBV9 and J usage is TRBJ2-3; TCRdb outputs TRBD2, but without DNA this stays unchecked. Germline V gene lookup returns CDR1 SGDLS and CDR2 YYNGEE. CDR3 size: 17 residues. The CDR3 is CASSVYSGGAGTDTQYF. Looking up the rest from reference TRBV9 and TRBJ2-3 gives the full variable domain: DSGVTQTPKHLITATGQRVTLRCSPRSGDLSVYWYQQSLDQGLQFLIQYYNGEERAKGNILERFSAQQFPDLHSELNLSSLELGDSALYFCASSVYSGGAGTDTQYFGPGTRLTVL.

This chain connects TRBV10-3 to TRBJ2-4; the TRBD1 assignment by TCRdb is unverifiable without DNA. CDR3 length: 16 residues. Germline CDR1 and CDR2: ENHRY and SYGVKD. This CDR3 is CAISESERDTKNIQYF.

The chain employs TRBV28 and TRBJ1-1; TCRdb outputs TRBD1, but without DNA this stays unchecked. CDR1 and CDR2 (germline): MDHEN, SYDVKM. The CDR3 sequence is 16 residues long. The CDR3 sequence: CASSPPRDRRNTEAFF.

The chain carries TRBV4-1 and TRBJ2-3; TCRdb outputs TRBD1, but without DNA this stays unchecked. Per germline, CDR1 MGHRA and CDR2 YSYEKL. The CDR3 length is 18 residues. CDR3 in amino acids: CASSQAKTGGWGTDTQYF.

The chain links TRBV2 to TRBJ2-7; checking the TCRdb D call of TRBD1 is not possible without DNA. The CDR3 spans 13 residues. From germline, CDR1 is SNHLY and CDR2 FYNNEI. The CDR3 spells CASQEGGPYEQYF.

The rearrangement joins TRBV20-1 to TRBJ1-5; with no DNA, the TCRdb D assignment of TRBD1 cannot be verified. This CDR3 contains 20 residues. Germline V gene data show CDR1 as DFQATT and CDR2 as SNEGSKA (reference sequence). This chain's CDR3 is CSARVGEGDRGLSSNQPQHF.

This chain links TRBV5-1 with TRBJ1-4. The CDR3 extends over 15 amino acids. The germline gives CDR1 SGHRS, CDR2 YFSETQ. The CDR3 region is CASSPRELGNEKLFF.

The J gene is TRBJ2-5, the V gene TRBV29-1; the D call of TRBD1 rests on TCRdb alone, since no DNA is present to check it. The CDR3 spans 16 residues. Germline V gene data show CDR1 as SQVTM and CDR2 as ANQGSEA. The CDR3 loop is CSVVTGWGSPQGTQYF.

The chain combines TRBV6-1 with TRBJ2-1; TCRdb outputs TRBD1, but without DNA this stays unchecked. The CDR3 has 13 residues. Germline V gene lookup returns CDR1 MNHNS and CDR2 SASEGT. The CDR3 sequence is CASSEAPQARWFF.

J is TRBJ1-1 and V is TRBV9; TCRdb's D call of TRBD1 is untestable without DNA. CDR1 is SGDLS, CDR2 YYNGEE, per germline. CDR3 length: 15 amino acids. The CDR3 sequence: CASSGRDREDTEAFF.

V and J are TRBV29-1 and TRBJ2-3. The CDR3 sequence is 14 residues long. Germline V gene sequence: CDR1 SQVTM, CDR2 ANQGSEA. CDR3 loop: CSVVGRRRTDTQYF.

This chain links TRBV7-9 with TRBJ2-7; TCRdb names TRBD1, which stays unverified in the absence of DNA. Germline values: CDR1 SEHNR, CDR2 FQNEAQ (reference sequence). The CDR3 covers 12 residues. The CDR3 loop reads CASGDRVYEQYF.

The genes are TRBV20-1 and TRBJ2-3; TCRdb's assignment of TRBD1 cannot be checked, as there is no DNA. The CDR3 totals 15 residues. Germline V gene lookup returns CDR1 DFQATT and CDR2 SNEGSKA (reference sequence). This chain's CDR3 is CSASTQGAFSDTQYF.

V is TRBV18 and J is TRBJ2-5; the D gene TCRdb calls, TRBD1, cannot be checked with no DNA. Germline V gene sequence: CDR1 KGHSH, CDR2 LQKENI. This CDR3 comprises 12 residues. CDR3 protein: CATAAGRETQYF.

The V call is TRBV19, the J call TRBJ2-7; TCRdb gives TRBD2 as the D gene, but with no DNA this cannot be confirmed. Germline assignment: CDR1 LNHDA and CDR2 SQIVND (reference sequence). The CDR3 spans 16 residues. CDR3 sequence: CASSIVFLPRSNEQYF. Full variable domain (missing parts from reference TRBV19 and TRBJ2-7): DGGITQSPKYLFRKEGQNVTLSCEQNLNHDAMYWYRQDPGQGLRLIYYSQIVNDFQKGDIAEGYSVSREKKESFPLTVTSAQKNPTAFYLCASSIVFLPRSNEQYFGPGTRLTVT.

The gene calls are TRBV5-5 and TRBJ2-1; TCRdb outputs TRBD2, but without DNA this stays unchecked. Germline loops: CDR1 SGHKS, CDR2 YYEKEE (reference sequence). This CDR3 has 17 residues. This CDR3 reads CASSAMRGPSSYNEQFF.

CDR3 amino acids: CASSSRDRNMNTEAFF. The gene calls are TRBV5-1 and TRBJ1-1; TCRdb indicates TRBD1, and absent DNA this call remains unverified. The CDR3 covers 16 residues. CDR1 SGHRS and CDR2 YFSETQ come from the germline V gene.

The rearrangement uses TRBV12-3 or TRBV12-4 and TRBJ2-5; TCRdb lists TRBD2, though no DNA is available to test this call. The CDR3 has 17 amino acids. CDR3 sequence: CASSLGLAGAREKTQYF.